The sequence of this TCR beta chain was determined in a study of OX40 agonist ivuxolimab in advanced cancers. The V and J ends lost 2 bases and 0 bases respectively, with 5 bases between them. Germline V lookup: CDR1 ENHRY, CDR2 SYGVKD. This CDR3 has 13 amino acids. Profiling relied on immunoSEQ multiplex PCR, and the TCRdb table lists in-frame clones only, not all of them. Here the sample spans roughly 100,000 clones, 85% to 90% being singletons. The TCR was taken from an adult with an advanced solid tumor such as melanoma, head and neck, liver or kidney cancer. The starting material was CD4+ or CD8+ T cells sorted from blood, obtained in a trial of the OX40 agonist ivuxolimab. This sequence joins TRBV10-3 and TRBJ2-7; D is undetermined. The CDR3 reads CAISESGSYEQYF. The CDR3 DNA follows: TGTGCCATCAGTGAGAGTGGCTCCTACGAGCAGTACTTC.